Sequencing of this TCR beta chain was carried out in a study of blood T cells in healthy people across ages. Across the whole study: There was about one barcoded beta molecule captured by template switching per two T cells. The study, taken as a whole, reports: In long-lived donors, naive CD4+ cell counts and diversity exceeded those of aged donors. Older age went with lower TCR beta diversity per million T cells, in a roughly linear way.

About this clonotype itself: Its antigen is as yet unknown.

The CDR3 runs to 13 residues. CDR1 is PRHDT and CDR2 is FYEKMQ in the germline V gene (reference sequence). V lost 5 bases and J lost 7; bases outside the gene matches: 7. For the second PCR, which ran for about 7 to 11 cycles, a sample-barcoded 5' primer and a J-beta primer mix were used. Via MiXCR, TCRdb re-called the 5' RACE reads, giving one row per CDR3 protein. The sample yields fewer than 800,000 distinct CDR3 sequences, roughly 25% seen once. This sample also belongs to another study, concerning T cells of mothers and their children. That paper notes: Slightly higher, non-significant overlap characterized related mother-child pairs relative to unrelated pairs.

The sequencing input was blood. This chain connects TRBV13 to TRBJ1-2; 7 positions agree with TRBD1. This receptor was identified in a boy between 5 and 17 years old in good health. CDR3 DNA: TGTGCCAGCAGCCTGGGGACAGTAACTGGCTACACCTTC. This encodes CASSLGTVTGYTF.